This T cell receptor (beta chain) was sequenced for a study of blood T cells in healthy people across ages. In the study overall: Every two T cells gave about one barcoded beta molecule via template switching.

Primers used in a second PCR of roughly 7 to 12 cycles were a sample-barcoded 5' primer and a J-beta primer mix. TCRdb re-derived calls from the 5' RACE reads in MiXCR, one entry per CDR3 protein. The sample carries approximately 1.5 million distinct CDR3 sequences, 30% to 40% recorded once. A remark on this clonotype: Its antigen is not identified.

CDR3 length: 14 amino acids. The V and J ends lost 3 bases and 6 bases respectively, with 14 bases between them. Germline V lookup: CDR1 SGHRS, CDR2 YFSETQ. Overall study findings and caveats: Getting older went along with TCR beta diversity per million T cells dropping roughly linearly. Naive CD4+ cells and diversity were both higher in long-lived donors than in aged donors.

Peripheral blood, about 10 milliliters per donor, was collected. The source material was blood. The TCR originated in a woman in her twenties or thirties in good health. The J gene is TRBJ2-3, the V gene TRBV5-1; D is possibly TRBD1 (8 bases). The CDR3 reads CASSSTGEGDTQYF. The CDR3 DNA is TGCGCCAGCAGCTCGACAGGGGAGGGGGATACGCAGTATTTT.